Here is one TCR beta chain with its context. This sample was included in a study of radiation and T cells in renal cell carcinoma. The method was immunoSEQ multiplex PCR; TCRdb's version includes in-frame clones alone and lacks a portion of them. Among roughly 80,000 clones listed, 75% to 90% were seen once. Time point: blood 4 weeks post-SBRT, at nephrectomy. Regarding treatment: 15 Gy SBRT to primary tumor, nephrectomy 4 weeks later. Nephrectomy followed 15 Gy stereotactic body radiation by 4 weeks. The CDR3 runs 14 residues. Germline CDR1 and CDR2: MDHEN and SYDVKM. The V end was cut by 2 bases, the J end by 7 bases, with 14 bases between.

Sequenced material: blood, taken from a patient whose treatment included radiotherapy and nephrectomy. The TCR was taken from a woman aged 55-69 years with renal cell carcinoma. The V call is TRBV28, the J call TRBJ1-2, with a weak D call TRBD1 (5 bases). DNA for the CDR3: TGTGCCAGCAGTTTAATAGGGGTCAACCCTGGCTACACCTTC. Translated: CASSLIGVNPGYTF.